This T cell receptor (beta chain) was identified during a study of tissue T cells after allogeneic stem cell transplantation. Overall study findings and caveats: Blood and spleen captured only part of the tissue TCR repertoire. Limitations included a small, clinically heterogeneous cohort and limited sampling depth.

Per the germline V gene, CDR1 is SGHND and CDR2 is FRSKSL. The CDR3 runs 12 residues. Trimming took off 6 bases at V and 5 bases at J, with 10 bases between the two ends. Notes on this clone: The antigen is undetermined. Here the gene names and germline are mouse. Read data end 1 residue before the CDR3 end; the end is taken from the germline J gene.

The table came from immunoSEQ multiplex PCR; TCRdb's copy has only in-frame clones and leaves some out. The sample consists of thousands of clones, around 44% of them appearing once. Time point of the sample: mouse harvest day 7 after allogeneic transplant. Tail vein injection delivered 10^7 T-cell-depleted bone marrow cells and 10^6 splenic CD5+ T cells. Tissues came from B6→BALB/c major-mismatch GVHD mice at day 7 or 14. The sample taken for sequencing was gut tissue. V usage is TRBV15 and J usage is TRBJ1-1; D might be TRBD1 (5 bases). The sequence was collected from a female BALB/c mouse given C57BL/6 T cells with graft-versus-host disease after an allogeneic hematopoietic cell transplant. The CDR3 DNA, read in part, is TGTGCCAGCAGGTCCCCAGGGACAGAAGTCTTC. It specifies CASRSPGTEVF. The CDR3 in its entirety is CASRSPGTEVFF.